One and the same sample provided the 8 T cell receptor beta chains below, sequenced in a study of cytomegalovirus exposure and HLA in healthy donors. PCR primers comprised 60 Vbeta and 13 Jbeta primers. TCRdb keeps only in-frame clones here, not all; method: immunoSEQ multiplex PCR. The table shows about 190,000 clones, with over 80% occurring only once. Sequencing was carried out using PBMCs. Every receptor here comes from a man aged 35 to 55 in good health and CMV-seropositive.

The chain combines TRBV29-1 with TRBJ2-5; 10 nucleotides line up with TRBD2. The V gene end was trimmed by 4 bases and the J gene end by 5 bases; junction bases not matched to a gene: 7. CDR3 length equals 14 residues. Germline V CDR1 and CDR2: SQVTM, ANQGSEA. The DNA for the CDR3 is TGCAGCGTTGTTGAGCGGGGGGGCCGGGAGACCCAGTACTTC. It translates to CSVVERGGRETQYF.

On this clone: A junction end diverges from the germline sequence, so it may reflect a read error. V is TRBV27 and J is TRBJ2-7, with a tentative D call TRBD1 (6 bases). The germline V gene has CDR1 MNHEY and CDR2 SMNVEV (reference sequence). This CDR3 region has 13 residues. For the CDR3, the DNA is TGTGCCAGCAGTTCGCACAGGGTTGCCTTCCCCCACTTC. Amino acids: CASSSHRVAFPHF.

This clone was observed a single time. The chain carries TRBV2 and TRBJ2-3; the match to TRBD2 covers 7 bases. The CDR3 is 15 residues long. Germline V CDR1 and CDR2: SNHLY, FYNNEI. J was trimmed by 0 bases and V by 3 bases; bases with no gene match: 3. Written as DNA, the CDR3 is TGTGCCAGCAGTGAGAGCGGGATTAGCACAGATACGCAGTATTTT. Translating it yields CASSESGISTDTQYF. Full variable domain (missing parts from reference TRBV2 and TRBJ2-3): EPEVTQTPSHQVTQMGQEVILRCVPISNHLYFYWYRQILGQKVEFLVSFYNNEISEKSEIFDDQFSVERPDGSNFTLKIRSTKLEDSAMYFCASSESGISTDTQYFGPGTRLTVL.

The chain joins TRBV5-8 to TRBJ2-2, with 14 nucleotides matching TRBD2. Unmatched junction bases numbered 5, after V lost 3 bases and J lost 7 bases. The CDR3 is 16 residues long. Germline CDR1 is SGHTS and CDR2 is YDEGEE. The CDR3 sequence is CASSSGLAGGRGELFF. The CDR3 DNA is TGTGCCAGCAGCTCCGGACTAGCGGGGGGCCGCGGGGAGCTGTTTTTT.

This chain connects TRBV11-2 to TRBJ2-5, with 11 bases that match TRBD1. The CDR3 contains 15 residues. Trimming cost V 5 bases and J 2 bases; bases outside gene matches: 4. Germline loops: CDR1 SGHAT, CDR2 FQNNGV. As DNA, the CDR3 is TGTGCCAGCAGCCCCGGACAGGGGGCACAAGAGACCCAGTACTTC. Its protein is CASSPGQGAQETQYF.

This clone was seen a few times. The chain has TRBV18 and TRBJ1-1; 11 bases map to TRBD1. Unmatched junction bases numbered 9, after V lost 7 bases and J lost 2 bases. The CDR3 length is 16 residues. CDR1 is KGHSH and CDR2 is LQKENI in the germline V gene. DNA of the CDR3: TGTGCCAGCTACGGGCGGGGGACAGGGGGTAACACTGAAGCTTTCTTT. This sequence encodes CASYGRGTGGNTEAFF.

This chain connects TRBV4-1 to TRBJ2-7; TRBD1 aligns across 8 bases. In germline, CDR1 is MGHRA, CDR2 YSYEKL. The CDR3 covers 13 residues. J was trimmed by 5 bases and V by 3 bases; bases with no gene match: 3. The CDR3 nucleotides read TGCGCCAGCAGCCACCCGGACAGGGACGAGCAGTACTTC. This gives the protein CASSHPDRDEQYF.

This sequence joins TRBV5-4 and TRBJ1-6; 8 nucleotides agree with TRBD1. The CDR3 contains 15 residues. Germline CDR1 reads SGHNT; CDR2 reads YYREEE (reference sequence). The V and J ends lost 3 bases and 7 bases, in that order; junction bases with no gene match: 6. The CDR3 region has the DNA TGTGCCAGCAGCTCCGCTCAGGGGGCCAATTCACCCCTCCACTTT. Translating gives CASSSAQGANSPLHF.